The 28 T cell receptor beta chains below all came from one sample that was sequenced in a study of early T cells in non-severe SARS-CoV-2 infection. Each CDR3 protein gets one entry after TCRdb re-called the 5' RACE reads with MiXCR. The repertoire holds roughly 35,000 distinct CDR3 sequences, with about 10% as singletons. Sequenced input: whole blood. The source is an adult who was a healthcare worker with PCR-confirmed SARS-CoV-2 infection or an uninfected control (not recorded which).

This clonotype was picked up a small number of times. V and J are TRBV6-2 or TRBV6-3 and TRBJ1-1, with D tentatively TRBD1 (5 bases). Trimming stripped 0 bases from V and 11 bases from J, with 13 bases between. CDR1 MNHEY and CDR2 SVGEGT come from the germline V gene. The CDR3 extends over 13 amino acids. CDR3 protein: CASSYSRASRAFF. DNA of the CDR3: TGTGCCAGCAGTTACTCCAGGGCCAGTCGGGCTTTCTTT.

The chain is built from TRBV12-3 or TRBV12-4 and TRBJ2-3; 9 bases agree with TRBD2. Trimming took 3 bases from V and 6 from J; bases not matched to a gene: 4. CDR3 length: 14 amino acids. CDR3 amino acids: CASSFGGGADTQYF. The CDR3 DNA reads TGTGCCAGCAGTTTCGGCGGGGGGGCCGATACGCAGTATTTT.

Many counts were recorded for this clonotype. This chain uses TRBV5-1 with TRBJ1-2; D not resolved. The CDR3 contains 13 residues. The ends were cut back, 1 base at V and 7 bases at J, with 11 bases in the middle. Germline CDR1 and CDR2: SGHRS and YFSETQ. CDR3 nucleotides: TGCGCCAGCAGCTTGACACGGGCTCTTGGCTACACCTTC. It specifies CASSLTRALGYTF.

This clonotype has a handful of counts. Here the CDR3 reads CASSLAGKRSEKLFF. The CDR3 DNA is TGTGCCAGCAGCTTAGCGGGGAAGAGGAGTGAAAAACTGTTTTTT. The chain carries TRBV7-2 and TRBJ1-4; D is uncertain. V was pared by 0 bases and J by 7 bases, with 12 bases between. This CDR3 spans 15 amino acids. Per germline, CDR1 SGHTA and CDR2 FQGNSA.

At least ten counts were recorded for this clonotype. CDR3 bases: TGCGCCAGCCAGGCGGCCCTTAGCACAGATACGCAGTATTTT. Translation gives CASQAALSTDTQYF. V and J are TRBV5-1 and TRBJ2-3, with unresolved D. Germline V gives CDR1 SGHRS, CDR2 YFSETQ. The CDR3 has 14 amino acids. Between the trimmed V and J ends, which lost 7 bases and 0 bases, there was a span of 12 bases.

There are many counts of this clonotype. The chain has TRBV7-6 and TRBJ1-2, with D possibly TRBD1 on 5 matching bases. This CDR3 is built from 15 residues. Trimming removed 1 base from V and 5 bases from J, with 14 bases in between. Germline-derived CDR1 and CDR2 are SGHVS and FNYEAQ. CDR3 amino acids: CASSLGVGTRYGYTF. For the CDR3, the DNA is TGTGCCAGCAGCTTAGGTGTAGGGACCAGATATGGCTACACCTTC.

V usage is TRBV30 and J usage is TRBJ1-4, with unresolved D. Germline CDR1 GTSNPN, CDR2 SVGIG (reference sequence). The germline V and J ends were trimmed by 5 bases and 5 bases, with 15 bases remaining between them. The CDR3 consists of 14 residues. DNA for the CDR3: TGTGCCTGGGGCTATGACCAGGACAATGAAAAACTGTTTTTT. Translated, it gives CAWGYDQDNEKLFF.

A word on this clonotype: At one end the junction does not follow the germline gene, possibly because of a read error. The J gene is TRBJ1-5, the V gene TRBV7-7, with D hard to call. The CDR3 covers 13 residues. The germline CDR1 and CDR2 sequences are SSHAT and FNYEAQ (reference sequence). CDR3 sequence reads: CASSLEWGQPQHF. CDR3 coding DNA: TGTGCTAGCAGCTTAGAATGGGGTCAGCCCCAGCATTTT.

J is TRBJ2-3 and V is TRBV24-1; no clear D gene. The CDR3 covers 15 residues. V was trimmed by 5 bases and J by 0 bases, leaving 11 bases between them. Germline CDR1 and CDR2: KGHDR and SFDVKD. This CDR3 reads CATSGRRASTDTQYF. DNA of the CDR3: TGTGCCACCAGTGGTCGCAGAGCTAGCACAGATACGCAGTATTTT.

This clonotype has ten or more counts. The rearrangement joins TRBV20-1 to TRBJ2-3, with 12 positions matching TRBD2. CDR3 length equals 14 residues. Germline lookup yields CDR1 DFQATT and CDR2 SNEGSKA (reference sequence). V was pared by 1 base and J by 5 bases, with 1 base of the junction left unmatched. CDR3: CSARASGGEDTQYF. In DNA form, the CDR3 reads TGCAGTGCTAGAGCTAGCGGGGGGGAAGATACGCAGTATTTT.

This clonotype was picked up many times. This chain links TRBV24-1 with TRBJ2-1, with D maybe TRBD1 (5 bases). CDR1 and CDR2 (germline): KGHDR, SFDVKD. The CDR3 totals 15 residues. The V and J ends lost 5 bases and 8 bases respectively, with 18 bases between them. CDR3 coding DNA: TGTGCCACCAGTGTAGACAGTAACCTTCCCGATGAGCAGTTCTTC. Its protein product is CATSVDSNLPDEQFF.

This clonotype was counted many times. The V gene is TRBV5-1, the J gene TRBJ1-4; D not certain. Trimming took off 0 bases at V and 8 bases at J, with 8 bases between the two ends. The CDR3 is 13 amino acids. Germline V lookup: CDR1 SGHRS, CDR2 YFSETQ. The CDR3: CASSLEAGEKLFF. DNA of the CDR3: TGCGCCAGCAGCTTGGAGGCGGGAGAAAAACTGTTTTTT.

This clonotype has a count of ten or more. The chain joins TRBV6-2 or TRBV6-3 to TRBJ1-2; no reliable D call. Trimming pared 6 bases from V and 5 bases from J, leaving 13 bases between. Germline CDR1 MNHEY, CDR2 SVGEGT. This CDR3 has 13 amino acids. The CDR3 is CASSPGRTYGYTF. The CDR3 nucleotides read TGTGCCAGCAGCCCCGGACGGACTTATGGCTACACCTTC.

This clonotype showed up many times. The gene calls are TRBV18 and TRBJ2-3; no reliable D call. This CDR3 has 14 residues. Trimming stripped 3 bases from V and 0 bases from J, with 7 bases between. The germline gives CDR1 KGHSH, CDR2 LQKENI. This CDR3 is CASSPSPSTDTQYF. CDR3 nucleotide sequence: TGTGCCAGCTCACCCTCACCTAGCACAGATACGCAGTATTTT.

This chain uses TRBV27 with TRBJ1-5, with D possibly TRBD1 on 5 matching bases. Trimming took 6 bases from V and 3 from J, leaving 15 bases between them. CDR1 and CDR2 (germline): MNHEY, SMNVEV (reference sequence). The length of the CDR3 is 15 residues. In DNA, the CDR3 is TGTGCCAGCAGCTCCGGGACGGTCCCCAATCAGCCCCAGCATTTT. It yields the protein CASSSGTVPNQPQHF.

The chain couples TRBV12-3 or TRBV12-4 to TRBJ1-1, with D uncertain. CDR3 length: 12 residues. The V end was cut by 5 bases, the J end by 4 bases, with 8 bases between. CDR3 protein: CASSPFVTEAFF. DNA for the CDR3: TGTGCCAGCAGTCCGTTTGTCACTGAAGCTTTCTTT.

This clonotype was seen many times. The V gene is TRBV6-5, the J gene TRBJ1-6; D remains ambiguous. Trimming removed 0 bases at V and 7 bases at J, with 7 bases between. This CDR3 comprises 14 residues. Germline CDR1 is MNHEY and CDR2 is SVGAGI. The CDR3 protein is CASSYSSRNSPLHF. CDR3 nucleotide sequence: TGTGCCAGCAGTTACTCGTCTAGAAATTCACCCCTCCACTTT.

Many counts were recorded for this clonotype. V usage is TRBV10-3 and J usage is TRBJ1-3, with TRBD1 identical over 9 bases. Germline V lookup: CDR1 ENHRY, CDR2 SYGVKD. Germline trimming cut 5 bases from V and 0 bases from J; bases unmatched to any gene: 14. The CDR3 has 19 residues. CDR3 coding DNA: TGTGCCATCAGTTCTGCTAGTCGCAGGACAGGGGACTCTGGAAACACCATATATTTT. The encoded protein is CAISSASRRTGDSGNTIYF.

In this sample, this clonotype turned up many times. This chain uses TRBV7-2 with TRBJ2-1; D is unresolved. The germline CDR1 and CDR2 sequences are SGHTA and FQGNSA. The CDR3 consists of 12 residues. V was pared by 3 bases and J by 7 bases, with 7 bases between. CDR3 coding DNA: TGTGCCAGCAGCTTGGTGGGGAATGAGCAGTTCTTC. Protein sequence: CASSLVGNEQFF.

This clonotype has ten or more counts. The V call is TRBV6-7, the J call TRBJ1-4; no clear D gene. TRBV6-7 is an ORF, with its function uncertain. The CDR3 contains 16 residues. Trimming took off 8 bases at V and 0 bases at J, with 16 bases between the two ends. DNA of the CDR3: TGTGCCAGCGCCTGGGGAGCGGTGACAACTAATGAAAAACTGTTTTTT. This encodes CASAWGAVTTNEKLFF.

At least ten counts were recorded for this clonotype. CDR3 loop: CSASGSFETQYF. CDR3 DNA: TGCAGTGCCTCGGGGAGTTTTGAGACCCAGTACTTC. The V gene is TRBV20-1, the J gene TRBJ2-5; D might be TRBD2 (5 bases). The CDR3 runs to 12 residues. The germline V and J ends were trimmed by 6 bases and 5 bases, with 13 bases remaining between them. Germline V gene sequence: CDR1 DFQATT, CDR2 SNEGSKA (reference sequence).

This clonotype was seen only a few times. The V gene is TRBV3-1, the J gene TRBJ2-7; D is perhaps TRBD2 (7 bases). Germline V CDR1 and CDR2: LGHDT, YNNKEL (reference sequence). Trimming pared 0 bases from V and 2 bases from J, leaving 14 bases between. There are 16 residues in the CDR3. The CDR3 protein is CASSQDLRGRTYEQYF. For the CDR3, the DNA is TGTGCCAGCAGCCAAGATTTGCGGGGGCGGACCTACGAGCAGTACTTC.

CDR3 bases: TGTGCCAGCACCCAGACAGGGAACCAGCCCCAGCATTTT. Encoded protein: CASTQTGNQPQHF. The rearrangement joins TRBV7-9 to TRBJ1-5; TRBD1 agrees at 7 bases. Germline V gene sequence: CDR1 SEHNR, CDR2 FQNEAQ (reference sequence). J was trimmed by 7 bases and V by 7 bases; bases with no gene match: 7. The CDR3 spans 13 residues.

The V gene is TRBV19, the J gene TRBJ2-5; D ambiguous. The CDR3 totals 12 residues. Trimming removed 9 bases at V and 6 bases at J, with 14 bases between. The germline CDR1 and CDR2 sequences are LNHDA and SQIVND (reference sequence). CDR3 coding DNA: TGTGCCAGCTCCGTGGCCGGGCAGACCCAGTACTTC. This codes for CASSVAGQTQYF.

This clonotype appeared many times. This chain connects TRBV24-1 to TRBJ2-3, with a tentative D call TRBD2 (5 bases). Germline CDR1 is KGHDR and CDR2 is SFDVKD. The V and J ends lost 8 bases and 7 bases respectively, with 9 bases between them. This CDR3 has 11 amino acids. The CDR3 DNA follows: TGTGCCACCATGGCGGGCTATACGCAGTATTTT. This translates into CATMAGYTQYF.

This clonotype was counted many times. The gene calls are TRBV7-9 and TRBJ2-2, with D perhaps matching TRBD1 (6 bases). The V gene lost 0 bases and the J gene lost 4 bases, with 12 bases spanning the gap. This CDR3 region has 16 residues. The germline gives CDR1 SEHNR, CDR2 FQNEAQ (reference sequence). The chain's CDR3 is CASSLALGGPTGELFF. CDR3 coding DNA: TGTGCCAGCAGCTTAGCCCTTGGGGGCCCCACCGGGGAGCTGTTTTTT.

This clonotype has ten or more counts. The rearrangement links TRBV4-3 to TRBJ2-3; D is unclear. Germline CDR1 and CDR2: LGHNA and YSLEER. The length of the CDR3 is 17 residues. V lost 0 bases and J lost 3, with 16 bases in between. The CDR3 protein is CASSQDLGSSGTDTQYF. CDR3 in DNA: TGCGCCAGCAGCCAAGATCTTGGCTCCTCTGGAACAGATACGCAGTATTTT.

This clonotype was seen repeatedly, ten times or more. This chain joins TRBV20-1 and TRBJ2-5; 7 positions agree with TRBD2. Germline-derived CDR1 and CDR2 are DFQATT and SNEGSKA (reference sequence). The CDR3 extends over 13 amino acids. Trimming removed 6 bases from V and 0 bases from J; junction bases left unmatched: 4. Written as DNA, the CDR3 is TGCAGTGCCTCTGGACTAGACCAAGAGACCCAGTACTTC. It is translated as CSASGLDQETQYF.